The 5 T cell receptor beta chains listed next were all sequenced from one sample in a study of blood T cell repertoires in COVID-19. The table came from immunoSEQ multiplex PCR; TCRdb's copy has only in-frame clones and leaves some out. The sample has some 120,000 clones, 75% to 90% seen once; the top ten hold approximately 2%. Input material: peripheral blood. The receptors shown here come from a man aged 65-85 years with acute or convalescent COVID-19.

The chain recombines TRBV2 with TRBJ1-1, with 10 bases aligning to TRBD1. Germline V lookup: CDR1 SNHLY, CDR2 FYNNEI. V lost 6 bases, J lost 7 bases, and 5 bases stayed unmatched. CDR3 length: 13 residues. CDR3 protein: CASRGGQGVEAFF. The CDR3 DNA sequence: TGTGCCAGCAGGGGAGGACAGGGGGTTGAAGCTTTCTTT.

The gene calls are TRBV19 and TRBJ2-3; TRBD2 is a possible D gene (7 bases). Trimming removed 5 bases at V and 1 base at J, with 16 bases between. The CDR3 is 16 residues long. CDR1 and CDR2 from the germline V gene are LNHDA and SQIVND (reference sequence). The CDR3 sequence: CASSPRAGAGTDTQYF. CDR3 sequence (DNA): TGTGCCAGTAGTCCGCGGGCGGGGGCGGGCACAGATACGCAGTATTTT.

V and J are TRBV18 and TRBJ2-7; D call uncertain. Germline CDR1 and CDR2: KGHSH and LQKENI. The ends were cut back, 0 bases at V and 1 base at J, with 7 bases in the middle. The CDR3 runs 14 residues. The CDR3 nucleotides read TGTGCCAGCTCACCACCGTTTCCGTCCTACGAGCAGTACTTC. It translates to CASSPPFPSYEQYF.

The gene calls are TRBV14 and TRBJ2-5; 14 bases fit TRBD2. CDR1 is SGHDN and CDR2 is FVKESK in the germline V gene. After removal of 0 bases from V and 1 base from J, the junction contained 10 bases not matched to a gene. The length of the CDR3 is 20 residues. For the CDR3, the DNA is TGTGCCAGCAGCCAAGAATGGACTAGCGGGGGGCGTTCCCGCCAAGAGACCCAGTACTTC. Translated, it gives CASSQEWTSGGRSRQETQYF.

The chain recombines TRBV6-2 or TRBV6-3 with TRBJ1-6; the D is unclear. CDR3 length equals 13 residues. V was clipped by 0 bases and J by 10 bases, with 7 bases between them. CDR1 and CDR2 from the germline V gene are MNHEY and SVGEGT. CDR3 sequence reads: CASSYSSGSPLHF. The CDR3 coding sequence is TGTGCCAGCAGTTACTCCTCGGGATCACCCCTCCACTTT.